A single sample is the source of the 27 T cell receptor beta chains below, sequenced in a study of CD8 T cells in ankylosing spondylitis (dated by TCRdb to the late 2010s). The library was built by means of 5' RACE. Reads for this sample came from an Illumina HiSeq 2500. TCRdb handled the public reads itself, with Q25 trimming in fastp and clone calling in MiXCR, and kept productive beta chains. Rows merge per CDR3 protein into single entries with the most common DNA and genes. A total of approximately 110,000 distinct CDR3 sequences appear in this sample, approximately 25% of them only once. 9% to 15% of the sample lies in the top ten. The sample comprised synovial fluid, either unsorted or a sorted T cell fraction (not recorded which). The receptors shown here come from a male donor with ankylosing spondylitis.

This clonotype was observed at least ten times. V gene TRBV28 combines with J gene TRBJ2-5, with D possibly being TRBD2 (6 bases). Germline assignment: CDR1 MDHEN and CDR2 SYDVKM. The CDR3 is 14 amino acids. V was trimmed by 4 bases and J by 7 bases, leaving 16 bases between them. CDR3 in DNA: TGTGCCAGCAGTTCCGGGACCGGGGGTAGGACCCAGTACTTC. Translated: CASSSGTGGRTQYF. The full variable domain, in which reference TRBV28 and TRBJ2-5 provide the parts outside the CDR3, is DVKVTQSSRYLVKRTGEKVFLECVQDMDHENMFWYRQDPGLGLRLIYFSYDVKMKEKGDIPEGYSVSREKKERFSLILESASTNQTSMYLCASSSGTGGRTQYFGPGTRLLVL.

The table lists this clonotype with a count of one. V and J are TRBV5-1 and TRBJ1-1; TRBD1 matches at 8 bases. With 4 bases clipped from V and 1 base from J, the junction kept 3 bases outside the gene matches. From germline, CDR1 is SGHRS and CDR2 YFSETQ. This CDR3 is built from 14 residues. CDR3 amino acids: CASSDGQGNTEAFF. The CDR3 nucleotides read TGCGCCAGCAGCGACGGACAGGGGAACACTGAAGCTTTCTTT.

The chain joins TRBV20-1 to TRBJ2-7; TRBD2 matches 7 bases. Trimming at V came to 4 bases and at J to 5 bases, leaving 8 bases not matched to a gene. The germline gives CDR1 DFQATT, CDR2 SNEGSKA (reference sequence). This CDR3 comprises 13 residues. Written as DNA, the CDR3 is TGCAGTGCTACTACTAGCGCGGATCACGAGCAGTACTTC. Translation: CSATTSADHEQYF.

The chain has TRBV20-1 and TRBJ2-3, with 9 bases matching TRBD2. From germline, CDR1 is DFQATT and CDR2 SNEGSKA (reference sequence). The CDR3 sequence is 17 residues long. V shed 6 bases, J shed 2 bases, and the junction held 15 bases outside the gene matches. CDR3 nucleotides: TGCAGTGCCGCAGGGGTTAGCGGGGGTAGCCCCACAGATACGCAGTATTTT. This translates into CSAAGVSGGSPTDTQYF.

The CDR3 DNA reads TGCAGCGTTGACCCTGGGAAGAAGACCCAGTACTTC. Its translation: CSVDPGKKTQYF. The rearrangement uses TRBV29-1 and TRBJ2-5; D gene unclear. V lost 3 bases, J lost 6 bases, and 11 bases lay in between. Germline CDR1 SQVTM, CDR2 ANQGSEA. The CDR3 totals 12 residues.

This clonotype was counted a few times. The rearrangement links TRBV24-1 to TRBJ2-1; D perhaps matches TRBD1 (6 bases). Trimming stripped 4 bases from V and 0 bases from J, with 12 bases between. In germline, CDR1 is KGHDR, CDR2 SFDVKD. The CDR3 loop spans 16 amino acids. Here the CDR3 DNA reads TGTGCCACCAGTGACCCCGGGACAAGCTCCTACAATGAGCAGTTCTTC. It encodes CATSDPGTSSYNEQFF.

In this sample, this clonotype turned up a few times. The rearrangement links TRBV18 to TRBJ2-1; 7 bases map to TRBD2. CDR1 and CDR2 from the germline V gene are KGHSH and LQKENI. The CDR3 runs 14 residues. V lost 2 bases and J lost 9; bases outside the gene matches: 7. DNA of the CDR3: TGTGCCAGCTCACCAAATAGGGAGGGTAGTGAGCAGTTCTTC. It is translated as CASSPNREGSEQFF.

The CDR3 sequence is CASSIAGVVYEQYF. CDR3 DNA sequence: TGTGCCAGCAGTATAGCGGGAGTGGTATACGAGCAGTACTTC. The chain employs TRBV7-2 and TRBJ2-7; 9 bases line up with TRBD2. This CDR3 comprises 14 residues. Germline V CDR1 and CDR2: SGHTA, FQGNSA. Trimming removed 6 bases from V and 4 bases from J; junction bases left unmatched: 7. Full variable domain (outside the CDR3, taken from reference TRBV7-2 and TRBJ2-7): GAGVSQSPSNKVTEKGKDVELRCDPISGHTALYWYRQSLGQGLEFLIYFQGNSAPDKSGLPSDRFSAERTGGSVSTLTIQRTQQEDSAVYLCASSIAGVVYEQYFGPGTRLTVT.

This chain uses TRBV20-1 with TRBJ1-2, with D perhaps matching TRBD1 (5 bases). Germline V gives CDR1 DFQATT, CDR2 SNEGSKA (reference sequence). The CDR3 length is 14 residues. CDR3 sequence reads: CSPKNLGARQGYTF. The CDR3 DNA follows: TGCAGCCCGAAAAATCTAGGGGCCAGACAAGGCTACACCTTC.

This chain uses TRBV20-1 with TRBJ2-7; 11 positions agree with TRBD2. Trimming at V came to 1 base and at J to 3 bases, leaving 11 bases not matched to a gene. The CDR3 runs to 17 residues. The germline V gene has CDR1 DFQATT and CDR2 SNEGSKA (reference sequence). The CDR3 nucleotides read TGCAGTGCTAGAGCCCTAGCGGGAGGTGGTGGAGTCTACGAGCAGTACTTC. The encoded protein is CSARALAGGGGVYEQYF.

The chain employs TRBV5-1 and TRBJ2-5; the match to TRBD2 covers 13 bases. The V gene end was trimmed by 0 bases and the J gene end by 2 bases; junction bases not matched to a gene: 7. CDR1 SGHRS and CDR2 YFSETQ come from the germline V gene. CDR3 length equals 18 residues. CDR3 sequence (DNA): TGCGCCAGCAGCTTGGGATATGGGACTAGCGGGGTACAAGAGACCCAGTACTTC. Translating gives CASSLGYGTSGVQETQYF.

The chain employs TRBV21-1 and TRBJ1-1; the table's D call TRBD1 went unverified against the DNA. TRBV21-1 corresponds to a pseudogene. The CDR3 length is 18 residues. CDR3 region: CASSKKRGPRGRYSEAFF. For the CDR3, the DNA is TGTGCCAGCAGCAAAAAACGGGGGCCCAGGGGGAGGTACTCTGAAGCTTTCTTT.

The rearrangement uses TRBV30 and TRBJ2-1, with 15 positions matching TRBD2. V lost 7 bases to trimming and J lost 6 bases; unmatched junction nucleotides: 10. Germline V gives CDR1 GTSNPN, CDR2 SVGIG (reference sequence). The CDR3 length is 16 residues. The CDR3 DNA reads TGTGCCTCTCCGGGACTAGCGGGAGGAGTAGGCAATGAGCAGTTCTTC. This codes for CASPGLAGGVGNEQFF.

This chain connects TRBV30 to TRBJ2-1, with D possibly being TRBD1 (6 bases). The CDR3 has 14 amino acids. From germline, CDR1 is GTSNPN and CDR2 SVGIG (reference sequence). V lost 0 bases to trimming and J lost 5 bases, with 11 bases between them. The CDR3 is CAWSVTGTHNEQFF. The CDR3 DNA follows: TGTGCCTGGAGTGTTACAGGGACGCACAATGAGCAGTTCTTC.

This clonotype has just a few counts. The chain links TRBV4-2 to TRBJ1-5; possible D gene TRBD1, 5 bases. CDR1 and CDR2 (germline): LGHNA, YNFKEQ. The CDR3 loop spans 16 amino acids. Deletions cut 1 base from V and 2 bases from J, with 12 bases between. The CDR3 region has the DNA TGTGCCAGCAGCCAAGTAGACATGGGGGGCAATCAGCCCCAGCATTTT. Translated, it gives CASSQVDMGGNQPQHF.

This rearrangement joins TRBV7-2 to TRBJ1-1, with D perhaps TRBD1 (5 bases). This CDR3 is 13 amino acids long. Germline V gives CDR1 SGHTA, CDR2 FQGNSA. The V and J ends lost 7 bases and 3 bases respectively, with 12 bases between them. The CDR3 sequence is CASTFDRYTEAFF. The CDR3 DNA is TGTGCCAGCACCTTCGACAGATACACTGAAGCTTTCTTT.

This chain uses TRBV5-4 with TRBJ2-5; 10 nucleotides match TRBD2. There are 16 residues in the CDR3. V trimming: 10 bases; J trimming: 5 bases; junction bases outside the gene matches: 17. Germline values: CDR1 SGHNT, CDR2 YYREEE (reference sequence). CDR3 sequence: CAAAGASGRGGETQYF. Written as DNA, the CDR3 is TGTGCCGCAGCCGGGGCTAGCGGGAGAGGAGGGGAGACCCAGTACTTC.

V gene TRBV3-1 combines with J gene TRBJ2-1, with no clear D. Deletions cut 5 bases from V and 7 bases from J, with 6 bases between. Germline-derived CDR1 and CDR2 are LGHDT and YNNKEL (reference sequence). The CDR3 spans 11 residues. CDR3 nucleotide sequence: TGTGCCAGCAGCTTGGGTAATGAGCAGTTCTTC. Translating gives CASSLGNEQFF.

The genes are TRBV5-1 and TRBJ2-1; unclear D gene. Germline CDR1 is SGHRS and CDR2 is YFSETQ. V was clipped by 4 bases and J by 4 bases, with 3 bases between them. CDR3 length: 11 residues. CDR3 residues: CASSIYNEQFF. The CDR3 region has the DNA TGCGCCAGCAGCATTTACAATGAGCAGTTCTTC.

This clonotype was counted only a few times. V gene TRBV30 combines with J gene TRBJ1-3; D may be TRBD1 (5 bases). This CDR3 spans 14 amino acids. Germline CDR1 is GTSNPN and CDR2 is SVGIG (reference sequence). Trimming left V 2 bases short and J 2 bases short, with 10 bases between. CDR3 sequence reads: CAWSRRGTGNTIYF. CDR3 DNA sequence: TGTGCCTGGAGTCGGCGGGGGACTGGAAACACCATATATTTT.

The chain links TRBV7-9 to TRBJ2-5; 7 nucleotides line up with TRBD1. V was pared by 5 bases and J by 2 bases, with 5 bases of the junction left unmatched. Germline assignment: CDR1 SEHNR and CDR2 FQNEAQ (reference sequence). There are 14 residues in the CDR3. DNA for the CDR3: TGTGCCAGCAGCGGAAGGGGGCCTCAAGAGACCCAGTACTTC. This sequence encodes CASSGRGPQETQYF.

This clonotype was seen a few times. This chain uses TRBV5-6 with TRBJ2-1; no clear D gene. The CDR3 is 13 amino acids. Germline CDR1 SGHDT, CDR2 YYEEEE. V was pared by 5 bases and J by 2 bases, with 8 bases between. In DNA, the CDR3 is TGTGCCAGCAGGTGGGCTACCTACAATGAGCAGTTCTTC. It encodes CASRWATYNEQFF.

This clonotype was counted a few times. The chain combines TRBV10-1 with TRBJ2-3; 8 bases agree with TRBD2. The J segment lost 5 bases and the V segment lost 3 bases, leaving 10 bases of the junction unmatched. Germline CDR1 is WNHNN and CDR2 is SYGVQD (reference sequence). The CDR3 totals 16 residues. The CDR3 DNA is TGCGCCAGCAGTGATTCGCGGAGCGGGAGCGGAGATACGCAGTATTTT. Protein: CASSDSRSGSGDTQYF.

The V call is TRBV5-5, the J call TRBJ2-5, with D perhaps matching TRBD1 (5 bases). Trimming removed 4 bases from V and 5 bases from J, with 21 bases in between. The CDR3 runs 16 residues. The germline CDR1 and CDR2 sequences are SGHKS and YYEKEE (reference sequence). CDR3 in amino acids: CASSGGVGRVGETQYF. CDR3 nucleotides: TGTGCCAGCAGCGGCGGTGTCGGCAGGGTTGGGGAGACCCAGTACTTC.

This clonotype was counted a few times. The rearrangement links TRBV25-1 to TRBJ1-2; D call uncertain. In germline, CDR1 is MGHDK, CDR2 SYGVNS. Trimming cost V 0 bases and J 9 bases, with 17 bases left between them. This CDR3 has 15 amino acids. CDR3 protein: CASSEYIRESSSYTF. In DNA form, the CDR3 reads TGTGCCAGCAGTGAATATATTCGGGAGAGTTCCAGCTACACCTTC.

The chain joins TRBV11-2 to TRBJ2-1, with 12 positions matching TRBD2. Germline V lookup: CDR1 SGHAT, CDR2 FQNNGV. The CDR3 length is 19 residues. V trimming: 3 bases; J trimming: 0 bases; junction bases outside the gene matches: 9. The CDR3 region is CASSLSSGRAPDSYNEQFF. The CDR3 DNA sequence: TGTGCCAGCAGCTTGTCTAGCGGGAGGGCCCCCGACTCCTACAATGAGCAGTTCTTC.

This chain links TRBV5-1 with TRBJ2-2; a weak D match, TRBD2 (5 bases). This CDR3 contains 12 residues. The germline V and J ends were trimmed by 3 bases and 5 bases, with 5 bases remaining between them. Per germline, CDR1 SGHRS and CDR2 YFSETQ. CDR3 DNA sequence: TGCGCCAGCAGCTGGGAGACCGGGGAGCTGTTTTTT. Protein: CASSWETGELFF.